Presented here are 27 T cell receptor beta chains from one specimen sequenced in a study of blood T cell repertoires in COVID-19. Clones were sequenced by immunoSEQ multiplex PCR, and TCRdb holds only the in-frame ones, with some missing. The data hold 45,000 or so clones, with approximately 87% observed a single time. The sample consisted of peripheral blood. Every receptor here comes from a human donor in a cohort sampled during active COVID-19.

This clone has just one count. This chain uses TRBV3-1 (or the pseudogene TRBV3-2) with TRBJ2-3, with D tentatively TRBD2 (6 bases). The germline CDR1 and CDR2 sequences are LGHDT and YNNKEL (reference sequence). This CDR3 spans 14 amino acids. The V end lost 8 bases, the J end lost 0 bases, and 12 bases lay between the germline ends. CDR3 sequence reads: CASGGTASTDTQYF. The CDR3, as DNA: TGTGCCAGCGGGGGGACCGCTAGCACAGATACGCAGTATTTT.

This chain's CDR3 is CSYRDSPYEQYF. As DNA, the CDR3 is TGCAGCTACCGGGACTCTCCCTACGAGCAGTACTTC. The V gene is TRBV29-1, the J gene TRBJ2-7, with D possibly TRBD2 on 6 matching bases. CDR3 size: 12 residues. Germline V lookup: CDR1 SQVTM, CDR2 ANQGSEA. The V end lost 8 bases, the J end lost 2 bases, and 13 bases lay between the germline ends.

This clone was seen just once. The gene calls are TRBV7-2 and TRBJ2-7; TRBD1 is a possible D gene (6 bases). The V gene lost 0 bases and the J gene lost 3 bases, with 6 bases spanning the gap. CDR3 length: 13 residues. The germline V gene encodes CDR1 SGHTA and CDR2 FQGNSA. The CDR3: CASSLAGGYEQYF. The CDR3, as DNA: TGTGCCAGCAGCTTAGCAGGGGGCTACGAGCAGTACTTC.

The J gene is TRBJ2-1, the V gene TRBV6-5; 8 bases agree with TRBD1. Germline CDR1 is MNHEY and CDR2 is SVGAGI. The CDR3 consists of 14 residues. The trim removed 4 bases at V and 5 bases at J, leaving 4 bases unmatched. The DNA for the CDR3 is TGTGCCAGCAGTTTCCCGGGACAGGACAATGAGCAGTTCTTC. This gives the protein CASSFPGQDNEQFF.

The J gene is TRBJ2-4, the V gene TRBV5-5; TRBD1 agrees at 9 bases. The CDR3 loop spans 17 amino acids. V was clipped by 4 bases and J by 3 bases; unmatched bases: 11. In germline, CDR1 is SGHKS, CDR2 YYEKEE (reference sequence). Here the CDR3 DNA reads TGTGCCAGCAGCGGGGACAGGGATGGAGTTGACAAAAACATTCAGTACTTC. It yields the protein CASSGDRDGVDKNIQYF.

CDR3 sequence: CASSQERAGTNEQFF. The CDR3 DNA sequence: TGTGCCAGCAGCCAAGAGAGGGCGGGGACCAATGAGCAGTTCTTC. The gene calls are TRBV4-2 and TRBJ2-1, with D possibly TRBD2 on 6 matching bases. Germline V lookup: CDR1 LGHNA, CDR2 YNFKEQ. Trimming pared 0 bases from V and 6 bases from J, leaving 12 bases between. The CDR3 covers 15 residues.

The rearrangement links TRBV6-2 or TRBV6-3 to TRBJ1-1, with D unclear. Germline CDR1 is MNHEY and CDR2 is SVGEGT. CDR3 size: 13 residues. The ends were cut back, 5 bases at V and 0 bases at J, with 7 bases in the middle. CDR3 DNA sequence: TGTGCCAGCAGTACTCAGGTGAACACTGAAGCTTTCTTT. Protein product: CASSTQVNTEAFF.

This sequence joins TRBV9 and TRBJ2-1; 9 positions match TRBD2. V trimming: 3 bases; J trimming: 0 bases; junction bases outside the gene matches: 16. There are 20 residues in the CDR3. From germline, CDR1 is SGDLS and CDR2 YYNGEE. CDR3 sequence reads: CASSAFGGGGLASSYNEQFF. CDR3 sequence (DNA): TGTGCCAGCAGCGCCTTCGGAGGGGGGGGACTAGCCAGCTCCTACAATGAGCAGTTCTTC.

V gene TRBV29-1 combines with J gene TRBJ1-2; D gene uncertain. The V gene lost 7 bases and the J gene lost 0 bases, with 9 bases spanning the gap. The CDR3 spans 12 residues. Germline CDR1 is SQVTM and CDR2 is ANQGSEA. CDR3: CSASIANYGYTF. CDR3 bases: TGCAGCGCCTCCATAGCTAACTATGGCTACACCTTC.

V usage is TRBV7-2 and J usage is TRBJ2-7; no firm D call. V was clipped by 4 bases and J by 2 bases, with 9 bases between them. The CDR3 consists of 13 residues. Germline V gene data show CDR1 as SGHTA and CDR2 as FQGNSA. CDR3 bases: TGTGCCAGCAGCTCCGCCGAGGCCTACGAGCAGTACTTC. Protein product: CASSSAEAYEQYF.

CDR3 DNA sequence: TGTGCCAGCCAGTCGGACAGTACTAGCAATCAGCCCCAGCATTTT. It is translated as CASQSDSTSNQPQHF. This chain links TRBV2 with TRBJ1-5; D is possibly TRBD1 (6 bases). CDR3 size: 15 residues. Trimming stripped 8 bases from V and 0 bases from J, with 14 bases between. CDR1 and CDR2 from the germline V gene are SNHLY and FYNNEI.

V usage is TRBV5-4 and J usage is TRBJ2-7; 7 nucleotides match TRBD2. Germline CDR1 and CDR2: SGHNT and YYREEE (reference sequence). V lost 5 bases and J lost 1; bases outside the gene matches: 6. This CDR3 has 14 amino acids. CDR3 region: CASSLRRGSYEQYF. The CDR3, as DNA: TGTGCCAGCAGTCTTAGGCGGGGGTCCTACGAGCAGTACTTC.

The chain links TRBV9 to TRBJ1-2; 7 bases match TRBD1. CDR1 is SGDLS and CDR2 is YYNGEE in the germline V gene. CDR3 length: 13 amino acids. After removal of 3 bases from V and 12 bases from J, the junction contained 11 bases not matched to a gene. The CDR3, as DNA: TGTGCCAGCAGCGGCACAGGGGATCCGGGCCACACCTTC. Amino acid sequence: CASSGTGDPGHTF.

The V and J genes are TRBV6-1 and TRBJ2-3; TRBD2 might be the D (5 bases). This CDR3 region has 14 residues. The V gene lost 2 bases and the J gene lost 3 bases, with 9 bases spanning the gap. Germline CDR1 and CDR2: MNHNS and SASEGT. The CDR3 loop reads CASSEPGNTDTQYF. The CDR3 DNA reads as TGTGCCAGCAGTGAACCGGGAAATACAGATACGCAGTATTTT.

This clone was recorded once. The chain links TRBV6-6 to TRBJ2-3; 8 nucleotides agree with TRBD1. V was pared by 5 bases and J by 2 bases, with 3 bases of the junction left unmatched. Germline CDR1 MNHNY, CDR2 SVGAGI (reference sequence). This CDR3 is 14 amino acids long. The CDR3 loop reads CASSMTGVTDTQYF. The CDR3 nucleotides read TGTGCCAGCAGTATGACAGGGGTCACAGATACGCAGTATTTT.

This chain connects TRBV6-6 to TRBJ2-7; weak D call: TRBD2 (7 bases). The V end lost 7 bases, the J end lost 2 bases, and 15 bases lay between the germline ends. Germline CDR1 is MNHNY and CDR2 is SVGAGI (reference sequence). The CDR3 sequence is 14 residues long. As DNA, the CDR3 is TGTGCCAGCACCTTTGGCGGGGGCCCCTACGAGCAGTACTTC. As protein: CASTFGGGPYEQYF.

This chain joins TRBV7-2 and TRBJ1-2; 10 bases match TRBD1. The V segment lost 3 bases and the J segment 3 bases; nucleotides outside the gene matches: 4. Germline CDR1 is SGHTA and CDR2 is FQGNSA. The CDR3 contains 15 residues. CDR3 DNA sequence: TGTGCCAGCAGCTTGCGGGGACAGGGGTACTATGGCTACACCTTC. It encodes CASSLRGQGYYGYTF.

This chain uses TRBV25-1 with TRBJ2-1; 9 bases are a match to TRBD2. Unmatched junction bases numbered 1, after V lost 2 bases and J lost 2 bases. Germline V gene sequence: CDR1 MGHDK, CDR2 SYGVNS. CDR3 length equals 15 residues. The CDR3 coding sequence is TGTGCCAGCAGTGAACCTAGCGGGGCCTACAATGAGCAGTTCTTC. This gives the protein CASSEPSGAYNEQFF.

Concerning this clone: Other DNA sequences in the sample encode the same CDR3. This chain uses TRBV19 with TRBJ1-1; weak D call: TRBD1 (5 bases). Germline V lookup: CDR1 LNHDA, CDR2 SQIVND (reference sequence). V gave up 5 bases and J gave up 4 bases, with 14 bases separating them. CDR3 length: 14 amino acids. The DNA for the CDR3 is TGTGCCAGTAGTTGGGGACGGGGGGGCACTGAAGCTTTCTTT. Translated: CASSWGRGGTEAFF.

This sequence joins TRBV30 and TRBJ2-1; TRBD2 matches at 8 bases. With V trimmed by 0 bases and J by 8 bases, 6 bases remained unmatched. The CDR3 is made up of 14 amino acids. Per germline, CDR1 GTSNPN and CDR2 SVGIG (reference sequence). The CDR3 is CAWSVGGGLDEQFF. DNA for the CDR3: TGTGCCTGGAGTGTCGGGGGGGGCCTGGATGAGCAGTTCTTC.

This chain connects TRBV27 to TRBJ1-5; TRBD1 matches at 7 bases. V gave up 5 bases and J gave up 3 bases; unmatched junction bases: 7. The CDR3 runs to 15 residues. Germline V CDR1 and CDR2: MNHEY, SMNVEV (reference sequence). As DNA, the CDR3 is TGTGCCAGCAGTAGTCGACAGGGATCCAATCAGCCCCAGCATTTT. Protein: CASSSRQGSNQPQHF.

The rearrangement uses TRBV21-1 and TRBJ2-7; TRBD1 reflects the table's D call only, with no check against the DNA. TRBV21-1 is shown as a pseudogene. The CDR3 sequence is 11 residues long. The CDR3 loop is CASSKALNRGF. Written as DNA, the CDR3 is TGTGCCAGCAGCAAAGCGCTGAACAGGGGCTTC.

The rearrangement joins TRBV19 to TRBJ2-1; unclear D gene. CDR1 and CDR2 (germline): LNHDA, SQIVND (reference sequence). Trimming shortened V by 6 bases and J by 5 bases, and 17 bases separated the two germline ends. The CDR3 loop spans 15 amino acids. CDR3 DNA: TGTGCCAGTAGATTCGACACCCGTATTAACAATGAGCAGTTCTTC. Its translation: CASRFDTRINNEQFF.

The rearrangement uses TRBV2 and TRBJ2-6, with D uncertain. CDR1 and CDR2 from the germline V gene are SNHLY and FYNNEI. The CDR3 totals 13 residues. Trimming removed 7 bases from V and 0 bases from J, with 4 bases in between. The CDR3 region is CASIISGANVLTF. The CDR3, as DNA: TGTGCCAGCATTATCTCTGGGGCCAACGTCCTGACTTTC. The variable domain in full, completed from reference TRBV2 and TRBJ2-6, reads EPEVTQTPSHQVTQMGQEVILRCVPISNHLYFYWYRQILGQKVEFLVSFYNNEISEKSEIFDDQFSVERPDGSNFTLKIRSTKLEDSAMYFCASIISGANVLTFGAGSRLTVL.

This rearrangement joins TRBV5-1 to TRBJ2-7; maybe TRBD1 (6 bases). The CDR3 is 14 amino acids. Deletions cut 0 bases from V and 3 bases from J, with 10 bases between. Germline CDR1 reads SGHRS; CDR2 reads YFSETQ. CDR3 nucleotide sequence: TGCGCCAGCAGCTTGGGGCCAGGGGACTACGAGCAGTACTTC. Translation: CASSLGPGDYEQYF.

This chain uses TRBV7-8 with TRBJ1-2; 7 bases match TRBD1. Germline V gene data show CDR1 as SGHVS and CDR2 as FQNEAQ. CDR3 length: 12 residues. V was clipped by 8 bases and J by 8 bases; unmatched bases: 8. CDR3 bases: TGTGCCAGCTCAGACAGGGAAATCGGCTACACCTTC. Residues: CASSDREIGYTF.

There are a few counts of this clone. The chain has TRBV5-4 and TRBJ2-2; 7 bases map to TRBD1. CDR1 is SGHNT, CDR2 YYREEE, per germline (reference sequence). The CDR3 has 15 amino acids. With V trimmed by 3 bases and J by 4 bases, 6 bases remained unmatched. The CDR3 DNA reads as TGTGCCAGCAGCTCGGGACAGCCGGGCACCGGGGAGCTGTTTTTT. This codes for CASSSGQPGTGELFF. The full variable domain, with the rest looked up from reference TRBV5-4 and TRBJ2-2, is ETGVTQSPTHLIKTRGQQVTLRCSSQSGHNTVSWYQQALGQGPQFIFQYYREEENGRGNFPPRFSGLQFPNYSSELNVNALELDDSALYLCASSSGQPGTGELFFGEGSRLTVL.